These T cell receptor beta chains were read from a single sample in a study of T-cell reconstitution after alpha-beta-depleted transplantation in children. TCRdb analysed the PCR reads with MiXCR anew, one entry per CDR3 protein. Here the sample spans 450,000 to 600,000 distinct CDR3 sequences, roughly a tenth being singletons. This material consisted of PBMCs, taken before TCRalphabeta/CD19-depleted stem cell transplant. The receptor set was obtained from a child aged 2 to 10 with inherited bone marrow failure, due to receive a stem cell transplant. Each CDR3 is given with its conserved first and last residue. D genes are given only for firm matches. Clone size, where shown, is once, few, many, or a class for clones that have expanded.

>many|TRBJ2-4|.|TRBV5-6
TGTGCCAGCAGCTTGGACTACCAAAACATTCAGTACTTC
CASSLDYQNIQYF
>.|TRBJ2-2|TRBD1|TRBV4-3
TGCGCCAGCAGCCTACTAGGGACAGGGGACACCGGGGAGCTGTTTTTT
CASSLLGTGDTGELFF
>many|TRBJ2-2|TRBD2|TRBV11-2
TGTGCCAGCAGCTTTCCCGGGACTAGCGGGAGATGGAACACCGGGGAGCTGTTTTTT
CASSFPGTSGRWNTGELFF
>many|TRBJ2-1|TRBD2|TRBV7-2
TGTGCCAGCAGCCCTGGGACTAGCGGGAGTTACGAGCAGTTCTTC
CASSPGTSGSYEQFF
>.|TRBJ2-1|TRBD2|TRBV7-9
TGTGCCAGCAGCTCCGAGGGACTAGCACCCTACAATGAGCAGTTCTTC
CASSSEGLAPYNEQFF
>.|TRBJ1-2|TRBD1|TRBV27
TGTGCCAGCAGTTTAGCGGGACAGGGAGGTGGCTACACCTTC
CASSLAGQGGGYTF
>few|TRBJ1-1|.|TRBV29-1
TGCAGCCTATCCCAGGGGCCCACTGAAGCTTTCTTT
CSLSQGPTEAFF
>many|TRBJ2-3|.|TRBV3-1
TGTGCCAGCAGCCAAGGGACTACGGGCACAGATACGCAGTATTTT
CASSQGTTGTDTQYF
>many|TRBJ1-1|.|TRBV27
TGTGCCAGCAGTATCCGCGGACACTTCAACACTGAAGCTTTCTTT
CASSIRGHFNTEAFF
>many|TRBJ2-1|TRBD1|TRBV7-9
TGTGCCAGCAGCTTTCCAGGGGGCCGGGGCAGGGAGCAGTTCTTC
CASSFPGGRGREQFF
>many|TRBJ1-1|TRBD1|TRBV7-2
TGTGCCAGCAGCTCAGGGACAGGGTCTGAAGCTTTCTTT
CASSSGTGSEAFF
>.|TRBJ1-4|.|TRBV20-1
TGCAGTGCTAGCCGGAACTGGGGTGAAAAACTGTTTTTT
CSASRNWGEKLFF
>many|TRBJ2-7|.|TRBV7-9
TGTGCCAGCAGCCAAGTCTACGAGCAGTACTTC
CASSQVYEQYF
>many|TRBJ2-5|.|TRBV10-2
TGCGCCAGCAGTGTGACTTACGGGGAGACCCAGTACTTC
CASSVTYGETQYF